Below are 17 T cell receptor beta chains sequenced from a single sample in a study of cytomegalovirus exposure and HLA in healthy donors. It was with 60 Vbeta and 13 Jbeta primers that the PCR ran. TCRdb's copy holds only in-frame clones and misses some; the assay was immunoSEQ multiplex PCR. Counted here are some 120,000 clones, about 15% occurring once; the ten biggest clones make up about 2.6%. The sample taken for sequencing was PBMCs. The source is a female donor in good health and CMV-seropositive.

This clone appeared a few times. The chain links TRBV2 to TRBJ2-1; D is ambiguous. The CDR3 length is 14 residues. V gave up 9 bases and J gave up 1 base, with 13 bases separating them. The germline V gene has CDR1 SNHLY and CDR2 FYNNEI. The CDR3 reads CASSQSRSYNEQFF. The CDR3 DNA reads as TGTGCCAGTTCACAATCTAGGTCCTACAATGAGCAGTTCTTC. Full variable domain (rest looked up from reference TRBV2 and TRBJ2-1): EPEVTQTPSHQVTQMGQEVILRCVPISNHLYFYWYRQILGQKVEFLVSFYNNEISEKSEIFDDQFSVERPDGSNFTLKIRSTKLEDSAMYFCASSQSRSYNEQFFGPGTRLTVL.

The rearrangement links TRBV5-6 to TRBJ1-2; 9 nucleotides align to TRBD1. The V and J ends lost 4 bases and 6 bases, in that order; junction bases with no gene match: 10. CDR1 is SGHDT and CDR2 is YYEEEE in the germline V gene. The CDR3 is 15 residues long. CDR3 in amino acids: CASSLWDRDLNGYTF. DNA of the CDR3: TGTGCCAGCAGCCTATGGGACAGGGATCTAAATGGCTACACCTTC.

The chain uses TRBV27 and TRBJ2-3; no clear D gene. CDR1 and CDR2 from the germline V gene are MNHEY and SMNVEV (reference sequence). Trimming cost V 5 bases and J 0 bases, with 9 bases left between them. There are 14 residues in the CDR3. The CDR3 protein is CASSLQDSTDTQYF. The CDR3 DNA follows: TGTGCCAGCAGTCTCCAGGATAGCACAGATACGCAGTATTTT.

This clone has a single count. The chain carries TRBV7-9 and TRBJ2-2; the D is unclear. CDR3 size: 12 residues. CDR1 SEHNR and CDR2 FQNEAQ come from the germline V gene (reference sequence). V was shortened by 4 bases and J by 7 bases, with 7 bases between the two germline ends. CDR3 sequence: CASSSTYGELFF. For the CDR3, the DNA is TGTGCCAGCAGCTCTACTTACGGGGAGCTGTTTTTT.

The rearrangement joins TRBV4-3 to TRBJ2-3, with a possible D match to TRBD2 (6 bases). CDR3 length: 16 residues. Trimming shortened V by 1 base and J by 3 bases, and 14 bases separated the two germline ends. Germline CDR1 reads LGHNA; CDR2 reads YSLEER. The CDR3 spells CASSQGHGGSTDTQYF. Written as DNA, the CDR3 is TGCGCCAGCAGCCAAGGGCATGGGGGGTCGACAGATACGCAGTATTTT.

With respect to this clone: The sample carries other DNA sequences with the same CDR3. V is TRBV5-1 and J is TRBJ2-7; 10 positions match TRBD1. CDR1 and CDR2 (germline): SGHRS, YFSETQ. Trimming took 3 bases from V and 7 from J; bases not matched to a gene: 4. The CDR3 loop spans 13 amino acids. The CDR3 coding sequence is TGCGCCAGCAGCTCCGGGACAGGGGATGAGCAGTACTTC. As protein: CASSSGTGDEQYF.

The CDR3 loop is CASSEWFRASSYNEQFF. CDR3 bases: TGTGCCAGCAGTGAATGGTTCCGAGCAAGCTCCTACAATGAGCAGTTCTTC. The J gene is TRBJ2-1, the V gene TRBV2; D is unresolved. Germline CDR1 and CDR2: SNHLY and FYNNEI. The CDR3 consists of 17 residues. The ends were cut back, 2 bases at V and 0 bases at J, with 14 bases in the middle.

The chain couples TRBV29-1 to TRBJ2-3; 12 bases line up with TRBD2. CDR3 length: 15 amino acids. Germline V CDR1 and CDR2: SQVTM, ANQGSEA. Germline trimming cut 6 bases from V and 2 bases from J; bases unmatched to any gene: 6. The DNA of the CDR3 is TGCAGCGTACTCGGACTAGCGGGGTTCACAGATACGCAGTATTTT. This codes for CSVLGLAGFTDTQYF.

This chain uses TRBV6-5 with TRBJ2-5, with 9 bases that match TRBD1. V lost 6 bases to trimming and J lost 5 bases; unmatched junction nucleotides: 4. This CDR3 comprises 13 residues. Germline V CDR1 and CDR2: MNHEY, SVGAGI. The CDR3 spells CASRETGGETQYF. CDR3 DNA: TGTGCCAGCAGGGAGACAGGGGGGGAGACCCAGTACTTC.

Remarks on this clone: Other DNA sequences in the same sample also yield this CDR3. This sequence joins TRBV28 and TRBJ2-7; the D is unclear. The CDR3 spans 14 residues. CDR1 is MDHEN, CDR2 SYDVKM, per germline. The V and J ends lost 2 bases and 2 bases respectively, with 10 bases between them. In DNA, the CDR3 is TGTGCCAGCAGTTTACGCCAGGTGACCTACGAGCAGTACTTC. Translating gives CASSLRQVTYEQYF.

In its sample, this clone was seen many times. The V call is TRBV5-4, the J call TRBJ1-4; D ambiguous. Deletions cut 5 bases from V and 5 bases from J, with 13 bases between. The CDR3 has 14 amino acids. CDR1 SGHNT and CDR2 YYREEE come from the germline V gene (reference sequence). In nucleotides, the CDR3 is TGTGCCAGCAGTCTCGGGTCCGGAAATGAAAAACTGTTTTTT. As protein: CASSLGSGNEKLFF.

Concerning this clone: The sample has other DNA sequences that encode this CDR3 too. The rearrangement links TRBV6-1 to TRBJ1-1; perhaps TRBD1 as D (5 bases). The CDR3 extends over 12 amino acids. V lost 7 bases and J lost 10, with 16 bases in between. Germline CDR1 and CDR2: MNHNS and SASEGT. CDR3 residues: CASNSQGTAAFF. In DNA form, the CDR3 reads TGTGCCAGCAATAGCCAGGGAACGGCAGCTTTCTTT.

This clone has only a few counts. V is TRBV29-1 and J is TRBJ1-1; possibly TRBD1 for D (5 bases). The CDR3 loop spans 14 amino acids. Looked up from germline, CDR1 is SQVTM and CDR2 is ANQGSEA. The V end lost 2 bases, the J end lost 5 bases, and 15 bases lay between the germline ends. This CDR3 is CSVERGATGTEAFF. DNA of the CDR3: TGCAGCGTTGAACGCGGGGCAACGGGGACTGAAGCTTTCTTT.

In its sample, this clone was seen a few times. This chain connects TRBV4-3 to TRBJ1-5; possibly TRBD1 for D (5 bases). This CDR3 has 16 residues. Germline CDR1 is LGHNA and CDR2 is YSLEER. Trimming pared 0 bases from V and 4 bases from J, leaving 13 bases between. The CDR3 nucleotides read TGCGCCAGCAGCCAAGATTTTAAGGGGTTTAATCAGCCCCAGCATTTT. Residues: CASSQDFKGFNQPQHF.

This clone turned up a few times. The chain uses TRBV6-1 and TRBJ2-3; D may be TRBD1 (6 bases). CDR1 and CDR2 (germline): MNHNS, SASEGT. This CDR3 has 14 residues. Between the trimmed V and J ends, which lost 3 bases and 4 bases, there was a span of 11 bases. The CDR3 DNA reads TGTGCCAGCAGTGACAACAGGGCGGCAGATACGCAGTATTTT. This sequence encodes CASSDNRAADTQYF.

Notes on this clone: This CDR3 is missing its conserved last phenylalanine or tryptophan, likely due to a read error. This chain connects TRBV30 to TRBJ2-4, with no clear D. Germline values: CDR1 GTSNPN, CDR2 SVGIG (reference sequence). This CDR3 comprises 17 residues. The V and J ends lost 0 bases and 5 bases respectively, with 20 bases between them. The CDR3 nucleotides read TGTGCCTGGAGTGTACGGTCAGGCCCCGTGGGCGAAAACATTCAGTACGTC. Its protein is CAWSVRSGPVGENIQYV.

This chain uses TRBV5-1 with TRBJ1-2; D not certain. This CDR3 region has 13 residues. Trimming removed 4 bases from V and 4 bases from J, with 11 bases in between. Looked up from germline, CDR1 is SGHRS and CDR2 is YFSETQ. The CDR3 loop reads CASSTVATYGYTF. In nucleotides, the CDR3 is TGCGCCAGCAGCACAGTCGCGACCTATGGCTACACCTTC.